This T cell receptor beta chain was recovered during a study of T cell responses to AZD1222 COVID-19 vaccine. Notes on the study in general: Spike-specific TCR breadth and depth rose after two AZD1222 doses.

After removal of 4 bases from V and 4 bases from J, the junction contained 11 bases not matched to a gene. This CDR3 is built from 17 residues. Germline V gene data show CDR1 as SGHVS and CDR2 as FQNEAQ. Repertoires were generated with immunoSEQ multiplex PCR, while TCRdb's copy carries only in-frame clones and drops some. The sample has 80,000 or so clones; 90% are singletons. Remarks on this clone: What it binds is not known.

This sequence was found in an adult who received the AZD1222 COVID-19 vaccine. The source was peripheral blood, collected 28 days after the second AZD1222 dose. The chain links TRBV7-8 to TRBJ1-5; 9 bases align to TRBD1. CDR3 nucleotides: TGTGCCAGCAGCTCTTCGAGGGACAGGGCCTCAAATCAGCCCCAGCATTTT. This gives the protein CASSSSRDRASNQPQHF.